The sequence of this T cell receptor (beta chain) was determined in a study of monozygotic twins with inflammatory bowel disease. TCRdb re-called the 5' RACE reads and shows each CDR3 protein once, DNA omitted. Listed are approximately 40,000 distinct CDR3 sequences; less than 6.5% falls within the top ten. Germline CDR1 is SGHRS and CDR2 is YFSETQ. The CDR3 loop spans 16 amino acids. The TCR sequence derives from a human donor with ulcerative colitis or Crohn's disease, or a healthy co-twin of an affected twin (not recorded which). V and J are TRBV5-1 and TRBJ2-2; the D call of TRBD2 rests on TCRdb alone, since no DNA is present to check it. Material for sequencing was blood. This chain's CDR3 is CASSLATNSDTGELFF.